Here is one T cell receptor beta chain with its context. These data originate in a study of shared clonotypes between healthy human individuals. TCRdb's copy holds only in-frame clones and misses some; the assay was immunoSEQ multiplex PCR. The sample yields 650,000 to 700,000 clones, less than 95% seen once. The CDR3 has 17 residues. From germline, CDR1 is MGHRA and CDR2 YSYEKL. Trimming shortened V by 0 bases and J by 7 bases, and 19 bases separated the two germline ends. Sequencing was carried out using memory CD8+ T cells from PBMCs. As to subset: CD45RO+ cells pooled with CCR7-negative TemRA cells. The TCR comes from a man aged 18 to 30 in good health. Some clones in this sample may be carry-over from other donors' samples. The chain links TRBV4-1 to TRBJ1-5; possible D gene TRBD1, 6 bases. The CDR3 DNA is TGCGCCAGCAGCCAAGATGGGGGGGGCGGGAGGTCCCAGCCCCAGCATTTT. Its translation: CASSQDGGGGRSQPQHF.